These 12 T cell receptor beta chains were all obtained from the same sample, sequenced in a study of T cell repertoires in cytomegalovirus infection (dated by TCRdb to between 2018 and 2020). The sample's treatment or condition, from its label and the paper: in vitro stimulation with specific CMV peptide epitopes to enrich CMV-specific T cells. Instrument used: Illumina HiSeq 1500. TCRdb reprocessing: public reads trimmed at Q25 with fastp, clones called with MiXCR, in-frame beta chains kept. Rows merge per CDR3 protein into single entries with the most common DNA and genes. The sample contains 360,000 or so distinct CDR3 sequences, about 35% of them found a single time. The top ten hold approximately 13% of the sample. Their recognized antigens are unknown. Source: cultured PBMCs, taken from culture after CMV antigen stimulation. Every receptor here comes from a human donor in good health (CMV status not recorded). Some clones in this sample may be carry-over from other donors' samples.

About this clonotype: A much bigger clone sits one base away, suggesting this may be a read error. V and J are TRBV11-2 and TRBJ2-2; 7 nucleotides match TRBD1. This CDR3 spans 15 amino acids. The V segment lost 5 bases and the J segment 3 bases; nucleotides outside the gene matches: 6. Germline loops: CDR1 SGHAT, CDR2 FQNNGV. The chain's CDR3 is CASSDWDRYTGELFF. The CDR3 nucleotides are TGTGCCAGCAGCGACTGGGACAGATACACCGGGGAGCTGTTTTTT.

The rearrangement joins TRBV7-2 to TRBJ2-7; TRBD2 aligns across 7 bases. Germline lookup yields CDR1 SGHTA and CDR2 FQGNSA. J gave up 2 bases and V 4 bases, and 8 bases lay outside the gene matches. The CDR3 has 15 residues. The CDR3 sequence is CASSSGTTRAYEQYF. The CDR3 nucleotides read TGTGCCAGCAGCTCGGGGACTACGAGGGCCTACGAGCAGTACTTC.

The rearrangement uses TRBV20-1 and TRBJ2-1; D possibly corresponds to TRBD1 (6 bases). The V gene's germline CDR1 is DFQATT and CDR2 SNEGSKA (reference sequence). This CDR3 spans 15 amino acids. V was shortened by 0 bases and J by 5 bases, with 14 bases between the two germline ends. CDR3 DNA sequence: TGCAGTGCTAGAGATCCCGGGACATTTAACAATGAGCAGTTCTTC. It is translated as CSARDPGTFNNEQFF.

The chain joins TRBV7-2 to TRBJ1-1; D is unclear. Trimming took 4 bases from V and 9 from J, leaving 12 bases between them. This CDR3 region has 12 residues. Germline V gives CDR1 SGHTA, CDR2 FQGNSA. The CDR3 sequence is CASSSTGRQAFF. DNA of the CDR3: TGTGCCAGCAGCTCTACGGGCAGACAAGCTTTCTTT. The variable domain in full, completed from reference TRBV7-2 and TRBJ1-1, reads GAGVSQSPSNKVTEKGKDVELRCDPISGHTALYWYRQSLGQGLEFLIYFQGNSAPDKSGLPSDRFSAERTGGSVSTLTIQRTQQEDSAVYLCASSSTGRQAFFGQGTRLTVV.

The chain carries TRBV7-2 and TRBJ2-7, with 8 bases identical to TRBD1. Germline V CDR1 and CDR2: SGHTA, FQGNSA. The CDR3 spans 13 residues. This chain's CDR3 is CASSPGTGPEQYV. DNA of the CDR3: TGTGCCAGCAGCCCCGGGACAGGTCCCGAGCAATACGTC.

Many counts were recorded for this clonotype. The chain is built from TRBV7-6 and TRBJ1-4, with a possible D match to TRBD1 (5 bases). The CDR3 is 14 amino acids. Trimming took off 1 base at V and 4 bases at J, with 7 bases between the two ends. Per the germline V gene, CDR1 is SGHVS and CDR2 is FNYEAQ. In nucleotides, the CDR3 is TGTGCCAGCAGCTTAGGGCAGGGTAATGAAAAACTGTTTTTT. As protein: CASSLGQGNEKLFF.

This clonotype has ten or more counts. As DNA, the CDR3 is TGTGCCAGCAGCTTGACTAGCGGGACCTCTGGGGCCAACGTCCTGACTTTC. As protein: CASSLTSGTSGANVLTF. The rearrangement links TRBV7-2 to TRBJ2-6; TRBD2 matches 11 bases. Germline V lookup: CDR1 SGHTA, CDR2 FQGNSA. The V and J ends lost 3 bases and 0 bases, in that order; junction bases with no gene match: 1. CDR3 size: 17 residues. Full variable domain (missing parts from reference TRBV7-2 and TRBJ2-6): GAGVSQSPSNKVTEKGKDVELRCDPISGHTALYWYRQSLGQGLEFLIYFQGNSAPDKSGLPSDRFSAERTGGSVSTLTIQRTQQEDSAVYLCASSLTSGTSGANVLTFGAGSRLTVL.

This clonotype was detected only once. The chain combines TRBV19 with TRBJ1-2; 8 nucleotides line up with TRBD1. The CDR3 consists of 15 residues. Germline values: CDR1 LNHDA, CDR2 SQIVND (reference sequence). J was trimmed by 3 bases and V by 4 bases; bases with no gene match: 7. CDR3 loop: CASSTLDRDYYGYTF. The DNA for the CDR3 is TGTGCCAGTAGTACCTTGGACAGGGACTACTATGGCTACACCTTC.

This clonotype was counted between two and nine times. The genes are TRBV12-3 or TRBV12-4 and TRBJ2-2; 7 bases match TRBD1. With V trimmed by 5 bases and J by 5 bases, 20 bases remained unmatched. This CDR3 is built from 19 residues. CDR3 nucleotide sequence: TGTGCCAGCAGTCCGCCAACAAGTGAGACAGGGCGTCGAACCGGGGAGCTGTTTTTT. Encoded protein: CASSPPTSETGRRTGELFF.

This clonotype came up many times. The chain employs TRBV12-3 or TRBV12-4 and TRBJ2-5; unclear D gene. V gave up 6 bases and J gave up 3 bases, with 5 bases separating them. This CDR3 is built from 11 residues. The CDR3 spells CASSRKETQYF. The CDR3 region has the DNA TGTGCCAGCAGCCGCAAAGAGACCCAGTACTTC.

This clonotype was counted at least ten times. V and J are TRBV7-2 and TRBJ2-7, with TRBD2 matching over 8 bases. CDR3 length: 15 residues. J gave up 5 bases and V 4 bases, and 10 bases lay outside the gene matches. The germline gives CDR1 SGHTA, CDR2 FQGNSA. Here the CDR3 DNA reads TGTGCCAGCAGCTCGAGCGGGAGTTTTTCCCACGAGCAGTACTTC. Translating gives CASSSSGSFSHEQYF.

This clonotype was seen a few times. The chain links TRBV7-2 to TRBJ2-1; D possibly corresponds to TRBD2 (5 bases). CDR3 length: 14 residues. Trimming pared 2 bases from V and 10 bases from J, leaving 15 bases between. CDR1 and CDR2 (germline): SGHTA, FQGNSA. This CDR3 reads CASSLSAVRREQFF. CDR3 DNA: TGTGCCAGCAGCTTATCGGCCGTTAGGAGGGAGCAGTTCTTC.